The sequence of this T cell receptor (beta chain) was determined in a study of blood T cell repertoires in COVID-19. In the study overall: Samples of COVID-19 (acute and convalescent) were obtained from the United States, Italy and Spain.

This clone was counted between two and nine times. The germline V and J ends were trimmed by 4 bases and 7 bases, with 12 bases remaining between them. Germline CDR1 SGHDT, CDR2 YYEEEE. CDR3 length equals 13 residues. Per the original data handling: Reference gene primer amplification gave estimated nucleated cell counts. Produced via immunoSEQ multiplex PCR; TCRdb's table is partial and in-frame only. V, J and clone size are taken as reported in that table, and D and trimming were inferred from the DNA itself. The data contain some 100,000 clones, roughly 91% of them seen just once; the ten biggest clones take up 15% to 20%.

This chain links TRBV5-6 with TRBJ2-1; weak D call: TRBD1 (5 bases). Material: peripheral blood. The origin of this receptor is a human donor with acute or convalescent COVID-19. The donor label of this sample is uncertain. The CDR3 spells CASSLSDRNEQFF. The CDR3 nucleotides read TGTGCCAGCAGCCTATCTGACAGAAATGAGCAGTTCTTC. Drawing the rest from reference TRBV5-6 and TRBJ2-1, the complete variable domain is DAGVTQSPTHLIKTRGQQVTLRCSPKSGHDTVSWYQQALGQGPQFIFQYYEEEERQRGNFPDRFSGHQFPNYSSELNVNALLLGDSALYLCASSLSDRNEQFFGPGTRLTVL.